Listed below are T cell receptor beta chains from one sample, sequenced in a study of T cell responses to AZD1222 COVID-19 vaccine. Clones were sequenced by immunoSEQ multiplex PCR, and TCRdb holds only the in-frame ones, with some missing. The table records tens of thousands of clones, 90% of them present only once. The sequencing used peripheral blood, collected 28 days after the second AZD1222 dose. These TCRs come from an adult who received the AZD1222 COVID-19 vaccine. The conserved cysteine and the conserved F or W are not part of the CDR3 here. A D gene is named only where the DNA matches it firmly.

V: TRBV21-1; J: TRBJ1-5; D: NA; CDR3: ASPRRLPNQPQH
V: TRBV10-3; J: TRBJ2-1; D: NA; CDR3: AHDQGGSPGNEQF
V: TRBV7-7; J: TRBJ2-7; D: NA; CDR3: ASSYRLGSYEQY
V: TRBV14; J: TRBJ2-7; D: NA; CDR3: ASSQDLNSYEQY
V: TRBV19; J: TRBJ2-7; D: NA; CDR3: ASSIRGPAYEQY
V: TRBV7-2; J: TRBJ2-7; D: NA; CDR3: ASSLVAEYEQY
V: TRBV9; J: TRBJ1-4; D: NA; CDR3: ASSVGLANEKLF
V: TRBV7-6; J: TRBJ1-3; D: TRBD1; CDR3: ASSLAGTGQGNTIY
V: TRBV2; J: TRBJ2-5; D: TRBD2; CDR3: ASSELAGGLSTQY
V: TRBV5-6; J: TRBJ1-2; D: NA; CDR3: ASSLGTGGYGYT
V: TRBV7-2; J: TRBJ2-2; D: NA; CDR3: ASSLAGLMNTGELF
V: TRBV10-3; J: TRBJ2-2; D: NA; CDR3: AISGGPGELF
V: TRBV7-8; J: TRBJ1-4; D: NA; CDR3: ASSLAAPMPSTNEKLF
V: TRBV19; J: TRBJ1-3; D: NA; CDR3: ASSTPGPDRNTIY
V: TRBV19; J: TRBJ1-5; D: NA; CDR3: ASSNTGINQPQH
V: TRBV6-5; J: TRBJ1-6; D: TRBD1; CDR3: ASRRTGGNFSPLH
V: TRBV6-5; J: TRBJ1-6; D: TRBD1; CDR3: ASSRQGFGNSPLH
V: TRBV9; J: TRBJ2-3; D: NA; CDR3: ASSPSSTDTQY
V: TRBV4-1; J: TRBJ1-3; D: NA; CDR3: ASSQRWQEGMGNTIY
V: TRBV6-6; J: TRBJ1-1; D: NA; CDR3: ASKEGGGEAF
V: TRBV10-2; J: TRBJ1-2; D: NA; CDR3: ASSEMGVNYGYT
V: TRBV28; J: TRBJ1-6; D: NA; CDR3: ASRRFGVENSPLH
V: TRBV4-2; J: TRBJ1-2; D: NA; CDR3: ASSQESVQSGYT
V: TRBV3-1/TRBV3-2; J: TRBJ1-2; D: TRBD1; CDR3: ASSQALTGVNYGYT
V: TRBV7-2; J: TRBJ1-1; D: NA; CDR3: ASSLEGFTEAF
V: TRBV6-5; J: TRBJ2-5; D: NA; CDR3: ASSSSPPGTQETQY
V: TRBV12-3/TRBV12-4; J: TRBJ1-1; D: NA; CDR3: ASRTGSTGAF
V: TRBV19; J: TRBJ1-1; D: TRBD1; CDR3: ASSTQGAEAF
V: TRBV13; J: TRBJ2-7; D: NA; CDR3: ASSFPGGDGEQY
V: TRBV29-1; J: TRBJ2-6; D: TRBD1; CDR3: SVATGMGSGANVLT
V: TRBV6-5; J: TRBJ2-7; D: NA; CDR3: ASTGPPGVYEQY
V: TRBV5-6; J: TRBJ1-2; D: NA; CDR3: ASSLTRSNYGYT
V: TRBV9; J: TRBJ1-4; D: NA; CDR3: ASSFGTGNEKLF
V: TRBV10-2; J: TRBJ2-6; D: NA; CDR3: ASSESRAGANVLT
V: TRBV6-5; J: TRBJ2-7; D: TRBD2; CDR3: ASSSLAGGDYEQY
V: TRBV19; J: TRBJ1-5; D: TRBD1; CDR3: ASSTKGQLLNQPQH
V: TRBV3-1/TRBV3-2; J: TRBJ2-7; D: TRBD1; CDR3: ASSHRQGTYEQY
V: TRBV18; J: TRBJ1-4; D: TRBD1; CDR3: ASSHDRAANEKLF
V: TRBV5-1; J: TRBJ2-3; D: TRBD2; CDR3: ASSLGLAIADTQY
V: TRBV4-3; J: TRBJ2-2; D: TRBD2; CDR3: ASSPGTSDTGELF
V: TRBV27; J: TRBJ1-2; D: NA; CDR3: ASSFARSDYYGYT
V: TRBV15; J: TRBJ1-2; D: TRBD1; CDR3: ATRRGEGQSLFGYT
V: TRBV11-2; J: TRBJ2-7; D: TRBD2; CDR3: ASRHPGTSSYEQY
V: TRBV11-2; J: TRBJ2-7; D: NA; CDR3: ASSLLSAEQY